This TCR beta chain was sequenced during a study of blood T cell repertoires in COVID-19. About the research overall: Italy, Spain and the United States were the sources of the convalescent and acute COVID-19 samples. From T cells, B-cell-depleted T cells, or PBMCs came the material, which was cDNA or gDNA.

A few counts support this clone. As handled by the study authors: Quantification of nucleated cells was approximated via reference gene primer amplification. TCRdb's table, derived via immunoSEQ multiplex PCR, lists solely in-frame clones and lacks some. That table gives V, J and clone size, and the DNA gave D and trimming. The data contain 110,000 to 150,000 clones, around nine tenths of them singletons. The source of this sequence is a human donor in a cohort sampled during active COVID-19. The sample consisted of peripheral blood.

In DNA form, the CDR3 reads TGTGCCAGCAGCTTATCCCCCGGGACAGGGAACACCGGGGAGCTGTTTTTT. It codes for CASSLSPGTGNTGELFF. This rearrangement joins TRBV7-3 to TRBJ2-2, with 8 bases fitting TRBD1. The CDR3 contains 17 residues. Looked up from germline, CDR1 is SGHTA and CDR2 is FQGTGA. The junction had 6 bases not matched to a gene; V was cut back by 2 bases and J by 1 base.